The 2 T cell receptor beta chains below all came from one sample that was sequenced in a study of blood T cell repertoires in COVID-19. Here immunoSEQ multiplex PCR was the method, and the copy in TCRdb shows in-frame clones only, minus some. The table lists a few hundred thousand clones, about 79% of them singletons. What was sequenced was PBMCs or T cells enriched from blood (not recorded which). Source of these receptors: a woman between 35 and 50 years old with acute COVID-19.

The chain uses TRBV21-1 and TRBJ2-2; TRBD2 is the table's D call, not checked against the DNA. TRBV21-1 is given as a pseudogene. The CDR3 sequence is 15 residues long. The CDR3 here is CASSSGGAFTGELFF. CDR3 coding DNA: TGTGCCAGCAGCTCTGGGGGGGCTTTCACCGGGGAGCTGTTTTTT.

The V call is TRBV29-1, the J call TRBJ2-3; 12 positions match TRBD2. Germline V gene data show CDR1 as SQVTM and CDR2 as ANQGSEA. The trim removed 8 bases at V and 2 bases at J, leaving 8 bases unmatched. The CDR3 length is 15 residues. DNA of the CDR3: TGCAGCTCCAGGCGGACTAGCGGGAACACAGATACGCAGTATTTT. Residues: CSSRRTSGNTDTQYF.